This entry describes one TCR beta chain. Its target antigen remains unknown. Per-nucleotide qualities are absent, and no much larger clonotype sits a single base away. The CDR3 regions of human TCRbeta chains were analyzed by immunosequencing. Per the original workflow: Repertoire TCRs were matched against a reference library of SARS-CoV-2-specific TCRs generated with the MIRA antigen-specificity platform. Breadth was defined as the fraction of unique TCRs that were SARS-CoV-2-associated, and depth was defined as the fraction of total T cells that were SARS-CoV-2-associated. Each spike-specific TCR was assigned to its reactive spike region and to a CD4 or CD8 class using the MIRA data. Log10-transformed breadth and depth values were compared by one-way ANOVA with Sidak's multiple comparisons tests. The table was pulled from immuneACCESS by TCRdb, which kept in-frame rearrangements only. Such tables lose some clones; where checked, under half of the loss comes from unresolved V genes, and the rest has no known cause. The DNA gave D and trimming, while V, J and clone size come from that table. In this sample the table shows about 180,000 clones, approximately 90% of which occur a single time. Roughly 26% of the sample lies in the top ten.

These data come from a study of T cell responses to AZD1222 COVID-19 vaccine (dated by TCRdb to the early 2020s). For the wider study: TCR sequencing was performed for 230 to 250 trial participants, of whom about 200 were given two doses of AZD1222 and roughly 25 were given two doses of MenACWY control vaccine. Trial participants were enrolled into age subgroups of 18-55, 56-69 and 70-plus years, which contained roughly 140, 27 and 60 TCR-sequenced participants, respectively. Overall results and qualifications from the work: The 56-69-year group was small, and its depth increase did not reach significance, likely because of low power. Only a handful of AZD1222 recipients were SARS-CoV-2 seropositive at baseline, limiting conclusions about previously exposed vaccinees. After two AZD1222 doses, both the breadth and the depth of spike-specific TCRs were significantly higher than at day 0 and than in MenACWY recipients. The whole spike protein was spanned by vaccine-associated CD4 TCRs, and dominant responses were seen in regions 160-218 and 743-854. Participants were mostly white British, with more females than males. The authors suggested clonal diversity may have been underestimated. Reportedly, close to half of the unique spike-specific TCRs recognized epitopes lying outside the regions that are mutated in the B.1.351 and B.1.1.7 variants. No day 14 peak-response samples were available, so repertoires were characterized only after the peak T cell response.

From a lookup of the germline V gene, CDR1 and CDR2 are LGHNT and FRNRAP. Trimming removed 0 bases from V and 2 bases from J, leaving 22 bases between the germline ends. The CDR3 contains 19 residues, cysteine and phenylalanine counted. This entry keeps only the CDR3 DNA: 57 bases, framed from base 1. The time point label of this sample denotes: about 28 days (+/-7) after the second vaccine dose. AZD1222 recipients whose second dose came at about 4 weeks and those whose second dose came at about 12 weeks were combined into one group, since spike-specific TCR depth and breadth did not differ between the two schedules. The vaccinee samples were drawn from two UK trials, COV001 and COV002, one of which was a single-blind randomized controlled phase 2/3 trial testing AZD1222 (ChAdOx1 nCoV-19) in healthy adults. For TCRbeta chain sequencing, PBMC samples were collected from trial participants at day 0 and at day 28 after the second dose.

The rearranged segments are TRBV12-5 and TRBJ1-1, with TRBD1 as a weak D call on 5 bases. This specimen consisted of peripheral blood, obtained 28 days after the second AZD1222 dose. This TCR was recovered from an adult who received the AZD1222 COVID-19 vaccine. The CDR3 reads CASGLVPPTGGGYNTEAFF. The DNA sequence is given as TGTGCTAGTGGTTTGGTACCCCCCACCGGGGGAGGGTATAACACTGAAGCTTTCTTT.